This T cell receptor beta chain was sequenced in a study of blood T cells in healthy people across ages. Study information: Template switching picked up about one barcoded beta molecule for each two T cells.

Overall study findings and caveats: Naive and antigen-experienced cells were not separated, limiting conclusive comparison. Roughly linear age-related decline in beta diversity appeared, significant by age approximately 43.

The germline CDR1 and CDR2 sequences are SNHLY and FYNNEI. CDR3 length equals 15 residues. J gave up 8 bases and V 1 base, and 4 bases lay outside the gene matches. Of note for this clonotype: The antigen is not known.

Next came a second PCR, run for about 7 to 12 cycles, which used a sample-barcoded 5' primer along with a J-beta primer mix. Each CDR3 protein is one row after TCRdb ran MiXCR on the 5' RACE reads. Here the sample spans fewer than 800,000 distinct CDR3 sequences, 49% being singletons. Material: blood. This chain connects TRBV2 to TRBJ2-1; 11 bases are a match to TRBD2. This clonotype originated in a woman aged 55-75 years in good health. CDR3 residues: CASSEGLAGGYEQFF. The DNA of the CDR3 is TGTGCCAGCAGTGAAGGTCTAGCGGGAGGTTATGAGCAGTTCTTC.